The present T cell receptor (beta chain) was sequenced within a study of blood T cell repertoires in COVID-19. The study recruited people aged roughly 18 to 100 years across more than 20 US areas. In the original analysis: Cell counts per sample came from amplifying reference gene primers. Sequencing was performed with immunoSEQ multiplex PCR; in TCRdb, only in-frame clones are kept and a portion is missing. V, J and clone size are taken as reported in that table, and D and trimming were inferred from the DNA itself. The sample gives 350,000 to 450,000 clones, approximately 91% of which show up once; about 0.78% is in the top ten. CDR3 length: 17 amino acids. Per germline, CDR1 SEHNR and CDR2 FQNEAQ (reference sequence). The V and J ends lost 1 base and 5 bases respectively, with 18 bases between them.

This clonotype was sampled from a woman between 35 and 50 years old who had been exposed to COVID-19. The rearrangement uses TRBV7-9 and TRBJ1-3; D might be TRBD1 (5 bases). Sequencing used PBMCs or T cells enriched from blood (not recorded which). The CDR3 region is CASSLGGGGSWRNTIYF. The CDR3 coding sequence is TGTGCCAGCAGCTTAGGGGGCGGGGGAAGCTGGAGAAACACCATATATTTT.